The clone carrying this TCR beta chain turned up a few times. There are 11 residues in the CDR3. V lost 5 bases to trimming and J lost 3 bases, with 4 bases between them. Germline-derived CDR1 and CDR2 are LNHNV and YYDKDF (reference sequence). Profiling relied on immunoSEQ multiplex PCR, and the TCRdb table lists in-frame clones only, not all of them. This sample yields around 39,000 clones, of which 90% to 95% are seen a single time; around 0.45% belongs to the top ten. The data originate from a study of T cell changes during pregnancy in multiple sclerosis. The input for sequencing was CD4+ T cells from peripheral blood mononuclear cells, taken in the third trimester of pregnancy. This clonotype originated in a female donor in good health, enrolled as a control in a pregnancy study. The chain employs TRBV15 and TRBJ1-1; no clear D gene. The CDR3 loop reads CATSGYTEAFF. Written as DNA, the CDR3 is TGTGCCACCAGCGGCTACACTGAAGCTTTCTTT.